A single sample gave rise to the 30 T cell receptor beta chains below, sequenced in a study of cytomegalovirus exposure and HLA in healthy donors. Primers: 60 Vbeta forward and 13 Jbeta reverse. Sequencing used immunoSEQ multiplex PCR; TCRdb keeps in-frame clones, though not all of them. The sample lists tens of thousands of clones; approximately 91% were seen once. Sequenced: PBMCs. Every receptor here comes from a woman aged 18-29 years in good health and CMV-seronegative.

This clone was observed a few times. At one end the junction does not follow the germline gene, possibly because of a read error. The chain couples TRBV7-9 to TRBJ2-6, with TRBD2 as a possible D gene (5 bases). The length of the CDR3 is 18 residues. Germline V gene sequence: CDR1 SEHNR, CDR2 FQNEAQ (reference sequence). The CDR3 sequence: CSSSPLGSKDSGANVLTF. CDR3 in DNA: TGTTCCAGCAGCCCTCTGGGGAGTAAAGACTCTGGGGCCAACGTCCTGACTTTC.

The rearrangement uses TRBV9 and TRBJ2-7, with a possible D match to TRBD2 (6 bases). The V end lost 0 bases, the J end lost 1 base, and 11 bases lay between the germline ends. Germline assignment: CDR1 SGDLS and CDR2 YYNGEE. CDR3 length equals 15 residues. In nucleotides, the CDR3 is TGTGCCAGCAGCGTAGGGGACTCCGGATCCTACGAGCAGTACTTC. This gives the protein CASSVGDSGSYEQYF.

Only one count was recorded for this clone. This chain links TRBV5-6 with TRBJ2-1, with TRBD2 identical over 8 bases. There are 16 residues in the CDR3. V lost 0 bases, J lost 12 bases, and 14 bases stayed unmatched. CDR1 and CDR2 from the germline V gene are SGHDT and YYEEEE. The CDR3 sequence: CASSLAGGLLVIRQFF. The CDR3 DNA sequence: TGTGCCAGCAGCTTGGCGGGGGGGCTTCTCGTAATTAGGCAGTTCTTC.

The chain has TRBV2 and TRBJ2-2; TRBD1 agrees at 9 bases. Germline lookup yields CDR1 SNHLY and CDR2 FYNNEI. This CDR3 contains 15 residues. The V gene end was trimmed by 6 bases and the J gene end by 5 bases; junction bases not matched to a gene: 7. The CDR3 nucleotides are TGTGCCAGCAGAAGGACAGGGGCTGGTACCGGGGAGCTGTTTTTT. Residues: CASRRTGAGTGELFF.

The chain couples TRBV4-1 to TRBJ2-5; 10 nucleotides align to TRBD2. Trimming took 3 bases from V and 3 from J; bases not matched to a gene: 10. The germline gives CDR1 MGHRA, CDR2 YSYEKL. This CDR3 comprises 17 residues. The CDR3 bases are TGCGCCAGCAGCCATCATGCGGTTCTAGCGGGAGAAGAGACCCAGTACTTC. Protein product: CASSHHAVLAGEETQYF.

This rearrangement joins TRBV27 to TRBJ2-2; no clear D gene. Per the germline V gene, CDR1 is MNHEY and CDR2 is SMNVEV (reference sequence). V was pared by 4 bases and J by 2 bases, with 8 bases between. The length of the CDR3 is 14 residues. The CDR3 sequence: CASSYSFNTGELFF. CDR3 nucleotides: TGTGCCAGCAGTTATTCATTCAACACCGGGGAGCTGTTTTTT.

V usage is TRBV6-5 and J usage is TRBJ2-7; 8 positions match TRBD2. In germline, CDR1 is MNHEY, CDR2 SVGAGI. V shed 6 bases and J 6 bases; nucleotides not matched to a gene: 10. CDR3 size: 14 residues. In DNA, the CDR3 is TGTGCCAGCAGGCGGGAGGTTGAGGTTGGCGAGCAGTACTTC. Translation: CASRREVEVGEQYF.

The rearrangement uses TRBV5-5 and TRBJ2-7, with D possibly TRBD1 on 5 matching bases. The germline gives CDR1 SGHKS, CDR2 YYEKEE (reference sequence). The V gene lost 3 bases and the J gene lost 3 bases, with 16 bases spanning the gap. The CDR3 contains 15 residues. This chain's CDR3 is CASSYTQGNLYEQYF. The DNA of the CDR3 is TGTGCCAGCAGCTACACCCAGGGTAACCTCTACGAGCAGTACTTC.

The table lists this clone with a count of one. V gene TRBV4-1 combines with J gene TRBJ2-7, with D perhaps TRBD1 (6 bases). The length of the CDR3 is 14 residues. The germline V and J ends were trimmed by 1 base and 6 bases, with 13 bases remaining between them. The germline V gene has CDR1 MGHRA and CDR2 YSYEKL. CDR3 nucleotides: TGCGCCAGCAGCCAAGGGCAGGGGAATAGCGAGCAGTACTTC. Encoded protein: CASSQGQGNSEQYF.

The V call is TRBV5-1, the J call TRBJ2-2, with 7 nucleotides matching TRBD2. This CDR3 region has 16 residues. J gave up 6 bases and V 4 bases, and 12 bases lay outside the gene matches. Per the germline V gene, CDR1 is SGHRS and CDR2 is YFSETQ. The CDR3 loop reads CASSRASAGVPGELFF. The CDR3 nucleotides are TGCGCCAGCAGCCGAGCCTCGGCGGGAGTACCCGGGGAGCTGTTTTTT.

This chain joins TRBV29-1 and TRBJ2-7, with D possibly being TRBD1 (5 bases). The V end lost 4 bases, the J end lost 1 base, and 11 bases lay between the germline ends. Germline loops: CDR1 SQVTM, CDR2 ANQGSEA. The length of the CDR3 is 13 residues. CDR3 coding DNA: TGCAGCGTTGTCCTACGACAGTCCTACGAGCAGTACTTC. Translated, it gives CSVVLRQSYEQYF.

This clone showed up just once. Here the CDR3 DNA reads TGTGCCAGCAGCCCAATGGGGGGGGCCCAGCATTTT. It codes for CASSPMGGAQHF. The V and J genes are TRBV6-5 and TRBJ1-5; D might be TRBD1 (5 bases). This CDR3 spans 12 amino acids. Trimming took 6 bases from V and 11 from J, leaving 14 bases between them. Germline loops: CDR1 MNHEY, CDR2 SVGAGI.

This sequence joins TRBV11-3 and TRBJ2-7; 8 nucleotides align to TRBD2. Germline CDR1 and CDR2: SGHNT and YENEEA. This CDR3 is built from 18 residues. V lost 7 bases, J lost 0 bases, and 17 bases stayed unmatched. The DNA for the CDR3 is TGTGCCAGCAACCCGAGAAAATTAGCGGGGTTGAGCTCCTACGAGCAGTACTTC. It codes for CASNPRKLAGLSSYEQYF.

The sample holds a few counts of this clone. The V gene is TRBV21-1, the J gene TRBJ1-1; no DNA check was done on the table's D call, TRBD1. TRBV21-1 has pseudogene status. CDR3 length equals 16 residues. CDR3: CASSQKIDQGWTEAFF. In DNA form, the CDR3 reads TGTGCCAGCAGCCAAAAGATCGATCAGGGATGGACTGAAGCTTTCTTT.

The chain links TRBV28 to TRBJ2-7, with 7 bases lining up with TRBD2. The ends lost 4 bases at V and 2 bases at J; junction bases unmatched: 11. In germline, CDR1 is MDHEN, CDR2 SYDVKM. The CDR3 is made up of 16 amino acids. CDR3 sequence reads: CASSWTGGGSPYEQYF. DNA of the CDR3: TGTGCCAGCAGTTGGACCGGAGGCGGGAGTCCCTACGAGCAGTACTTC. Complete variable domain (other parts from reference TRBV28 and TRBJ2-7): DVKVTQSSRYLVKRTGEKVFLECVQDMDHENMFWYRQDPGLGLRLIYFSYDVKMKEKGDIPEGYSVSREKKERFSLILESASTNQTSMYLCASSWTGGGSPYEQYFGPGTRLTVT.

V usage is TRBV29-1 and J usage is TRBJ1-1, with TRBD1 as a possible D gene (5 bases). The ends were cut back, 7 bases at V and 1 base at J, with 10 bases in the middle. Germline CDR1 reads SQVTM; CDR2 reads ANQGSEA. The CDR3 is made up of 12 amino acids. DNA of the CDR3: TGCAGCGACACGGGGGAGAACACTGAAGCTTTCTTT. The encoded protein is CSDTGENTEAFF.

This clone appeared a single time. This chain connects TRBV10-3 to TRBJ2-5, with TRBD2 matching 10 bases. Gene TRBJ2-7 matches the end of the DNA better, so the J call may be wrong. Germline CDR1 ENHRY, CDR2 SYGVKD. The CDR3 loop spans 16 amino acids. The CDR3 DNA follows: TGTGCCATCAGTGAGTCAGGGACTAGCGCGTCCTACGAGCAGTACTTC. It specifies CAISESGTSASYEQYF.

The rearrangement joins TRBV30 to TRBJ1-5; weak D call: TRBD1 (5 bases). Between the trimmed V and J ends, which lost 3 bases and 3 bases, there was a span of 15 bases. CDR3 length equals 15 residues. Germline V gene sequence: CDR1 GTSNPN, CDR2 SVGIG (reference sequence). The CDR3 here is CAWSRGGRINQPQHF. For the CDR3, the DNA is TGTGCCTGGAGCCGGGGGGGACGGATCAATCAGCCCCAGCATTTT.

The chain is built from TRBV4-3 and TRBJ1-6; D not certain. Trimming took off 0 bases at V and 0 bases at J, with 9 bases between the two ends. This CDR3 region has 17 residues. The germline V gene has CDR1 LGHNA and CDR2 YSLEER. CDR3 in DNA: TGCGCCAGCAGCCAAGAACCCCCGAGCTCCTATAATTCACCCCTCCACTTT. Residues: CASSQEPPSSYNSPLHF.

CDR3 in amino acids: CAWTKLAYEQYF. The CDR3 DNA sequence: TGTGCCTGGACTAAACTAGCTTACGAGCAGTACTTC. V gene TRBV30 combines with J gene TRBJ2-5; TRBD2 might be the D (6 bases). TRBJ2-7 matches the DNA end more closely, so the J call is doubtful. CDR3 length: 12 amino acids. Germline CDR1 is GTSNPN and CDR2 is SVGIG (reference sequence).

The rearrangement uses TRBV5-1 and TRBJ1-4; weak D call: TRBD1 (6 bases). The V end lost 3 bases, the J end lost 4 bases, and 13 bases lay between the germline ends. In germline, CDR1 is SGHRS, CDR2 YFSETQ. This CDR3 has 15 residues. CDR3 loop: CASSWMDSLNEKLFF. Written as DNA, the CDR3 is TGCGCCAGCAGCTGGATGGACAGCCTTAATGAAAAACTGTTTTTT.

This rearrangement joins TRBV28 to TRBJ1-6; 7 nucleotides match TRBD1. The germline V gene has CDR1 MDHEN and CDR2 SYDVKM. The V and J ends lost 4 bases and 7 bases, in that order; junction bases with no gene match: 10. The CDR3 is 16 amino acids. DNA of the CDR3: TGTGCCAGCAGTTCGGGACAGCCGGCGGTGAATTCACCCCTCCACTTT. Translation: CASSSGQPAVNSPLHF. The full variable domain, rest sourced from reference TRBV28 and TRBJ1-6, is DVKVTQSSRYLVKRTGEKVFLECVQDMDHENMFWYRQDPGLGLRLIYFSYDVKMKEKGDIPEGYSVSREKKERFSLILESASTNQTSMYLCASSSGQPAVNSPLHFGNGTRLTVT.

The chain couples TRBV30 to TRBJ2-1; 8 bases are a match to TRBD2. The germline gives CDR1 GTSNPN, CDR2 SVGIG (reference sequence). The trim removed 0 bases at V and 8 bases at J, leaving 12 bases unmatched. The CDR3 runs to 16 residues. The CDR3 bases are TGTGCCTGGAGTGTACCGGGAGAGCGGGAGTGGTATGAGCAGTTCTTC. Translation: CAWSVPGEREWYEQFF.

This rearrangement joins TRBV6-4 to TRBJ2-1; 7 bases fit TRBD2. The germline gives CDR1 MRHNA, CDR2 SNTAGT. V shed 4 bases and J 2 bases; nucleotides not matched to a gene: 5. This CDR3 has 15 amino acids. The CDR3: CASSGKAGAYNEQFF. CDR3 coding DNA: TGTGCCAGCAGTGGGAAGGCGGGAGCCTACAATGAGCAGTTCTTC.

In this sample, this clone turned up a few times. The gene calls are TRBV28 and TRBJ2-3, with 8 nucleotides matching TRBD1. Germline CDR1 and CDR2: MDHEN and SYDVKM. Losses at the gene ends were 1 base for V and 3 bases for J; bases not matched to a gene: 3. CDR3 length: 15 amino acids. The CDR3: CASSLLQGATDTQYF. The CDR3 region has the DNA TGTGCCAGCAGTTTATTGCAGGGGGCAACAGATACGCAGTATTTT.

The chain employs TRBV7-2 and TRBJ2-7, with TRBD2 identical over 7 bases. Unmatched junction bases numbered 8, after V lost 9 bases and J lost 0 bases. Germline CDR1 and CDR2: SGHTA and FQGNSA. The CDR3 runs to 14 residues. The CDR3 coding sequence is TGTGCCAGTCAATGGGGCGGGAGCTCCTACGAGCAGTACTTC. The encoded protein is CASQWGGSSYEQYF.

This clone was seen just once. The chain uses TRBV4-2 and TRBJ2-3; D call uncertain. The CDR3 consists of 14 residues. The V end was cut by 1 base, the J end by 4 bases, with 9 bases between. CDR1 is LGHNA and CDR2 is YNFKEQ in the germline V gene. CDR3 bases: TGTGCCAGCAGCCAAGTGGTCGCGGCAGATACGCAGTATTTT. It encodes CASSQVVAADTQYF.

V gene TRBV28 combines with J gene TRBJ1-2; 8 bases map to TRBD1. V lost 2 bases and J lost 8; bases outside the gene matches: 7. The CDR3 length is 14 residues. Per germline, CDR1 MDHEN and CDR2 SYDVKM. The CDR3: CASSLQGTGGGYTF. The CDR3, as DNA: TGTGCCAGCAGTTTACAGGGGACAGGTGGAGGCTACACCTTC.

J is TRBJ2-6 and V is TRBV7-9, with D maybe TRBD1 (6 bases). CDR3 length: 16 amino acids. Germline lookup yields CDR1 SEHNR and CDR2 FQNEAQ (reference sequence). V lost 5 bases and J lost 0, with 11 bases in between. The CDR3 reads CASSLRTASGANVLTF. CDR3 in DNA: TGTGCCAGCAGCCTAAGGACAGCCTCTGGGGCCAACGTCCTGACTTTC.

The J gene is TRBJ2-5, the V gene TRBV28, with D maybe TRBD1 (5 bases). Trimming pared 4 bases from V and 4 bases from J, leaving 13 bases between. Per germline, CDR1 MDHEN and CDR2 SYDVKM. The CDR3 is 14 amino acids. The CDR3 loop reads CASSSAGNLETQYF. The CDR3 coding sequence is TGTGCCAGCAGTTCTGCAGGGAACCTAGAGACCCAGTACTTC. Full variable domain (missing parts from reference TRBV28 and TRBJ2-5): DVKVTQSSRYLVKRTGEKVFLECVQDMDHENMFWYRQDPGLGLRLIYFSYDVKMKEKGDIPEGYSVSREKKERFSLILESASTNQTSMYLCASSSAGNLETQYFGPGTRLLVL.